This TCR beta chain was found in a study of beta chain features in type 1 diabetes. Study as a whole: Across all samples, some 98 million sorted cells were examined. Study-level points and caveats: VDJ junctions in type 1 diabetes patients carried more deletions and fewer insertions.

The CDR3 is 16 residues long. The ends lost 5 bases at V and 1 base at J; junction bases unmatched: 7. Germline loops: CDR1 SEHNR, CDR2 FQNEAQ (reference sequence). This clone was counted only a few times. What it binds is unknown. The sequenced template was cDNA made from the entire isolated RNA. The method was immunoSEQ multiplex PCR; TCRdb's version includes in-frame clones alone and lacks a portion of them. The data contain around 200,000 clones, 13% of them singletons. The chain combines TRBV7-9 with TRBJ2-3; 9 positions match TRBD2. Sequencing used central memory CD4+ T cells from blood. The TCR was taken from a woman between 18 and 29 years old in good health. CDR3 protein: CASSRQLAGRTDTQYF. CDR3 nucleotide sequence: TGTGCCAGCAGCCGACAACTAGCGGGCCGCACAGATACGCAGTATTTT. The variable domain in full, with the rest retrieved from reference TRBV7-9 and TRBJ2-3, is DTGVSQNPRHKITKRGQNVTFRCDPISEHNRLYWYRQTLGQGPEFLTYFQNEAQLEKSRLLSDRFSAERPKGSFSTLEIQRTEQGDSAMYLCASSRQLAGRTDTQYFGPGTRLTVL.